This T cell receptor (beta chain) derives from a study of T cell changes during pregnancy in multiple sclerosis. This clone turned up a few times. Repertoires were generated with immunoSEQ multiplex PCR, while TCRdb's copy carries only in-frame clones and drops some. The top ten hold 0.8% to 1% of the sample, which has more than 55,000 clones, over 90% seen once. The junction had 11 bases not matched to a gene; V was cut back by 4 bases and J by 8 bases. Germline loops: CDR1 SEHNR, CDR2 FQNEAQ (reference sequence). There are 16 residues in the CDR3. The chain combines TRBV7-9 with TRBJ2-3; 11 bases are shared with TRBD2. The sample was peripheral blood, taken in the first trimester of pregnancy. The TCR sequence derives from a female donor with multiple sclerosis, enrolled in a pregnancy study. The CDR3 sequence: CASSSIPGLAVSTQYF. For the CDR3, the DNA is TGTGCCAGCAGCTCGATCCCGGGACTAGCGGTGTCTACGCAGTATTTT.